The 15 T cell receptor beta chains presented below share a single source sample, sequenced in a study of T-cell reconstitution after alpha-beta-depleted transplantation in children (dated by TCRdb to about 2016). Receptor libraries were prepared by PCR. Sequencing was performed on an Illumina HiSeq 2500. To normalize quantification of the TCRbeta repertoire, the TCR libraries were built with molecular barcoding that relied on unique molecular identifiers. TCRdb trimmed public reads at Q25 via fastp, called clones via MiXCR and kept in-frame beta chains. For every CDR3 protein sequence, its rows merge into one entry that carries the most common genes and DNA. This sample lists 6,500 to 10,000 distinct CDR3 sequences; around 17% were detected once. The ten largest clones represent 88% of the sample. This sample's time point label indicates: day 60 (about 2 months) after transplantation. Read against the paper, the sample's treatment or condition label means: allogeneic hematopoietic cell transplantation with graft depleted of TCRalphabeta T cells and CD19 B cells.

Sequencing used PBMCs, mostly from graft donor cells, obtained 60 days after TCRalphabeta/CD19-depleted stem cell transplant. The receptors here all came from a girl under three years old who had a stem cell transplant for combined immunodeficiency, so the T cells may come from the graft donor.

This chain joins TRBV11-2 and TRBJ2-3; 11 nucleotides match TRBD2. In germline, CDR1 is SGHAT, CDR2 FQNNGV. V shed 1 base and J 4 bases; nucleotides not matched to a gene: 1. The length of the CDR3 is 15 residues. This chain's CDR3 is CASSLVAGGPDTQYF. CDR3 bases: TGTGCCAGCAGCTTAGTAGCGGGAGGGCCAGATACGCAGTATTTT.

This clonotype has a handful of counts. V usage is TRBV18 and J usage is TRBJ1-4, with D perhaps matching TRBD1 (6 bases). Between the trimmed V and J ends, which lost 3 bases and 8 bases, there was a span of 13 bases. The CDR3 totals 14 residues. The germline CDR1 and CDR2 sequences are KGHSH and LQKENI. Written as DNA, the CDR3 is TGTGCCAGCTCACCCCGGGGGCAGTCAGAAAAACTGTTTTTT. It specifies CASSPRGQSEKLFF. Full variable domain (outside the CDR3, taken from reference TRBV18 and TRBJ1-4): NAGVMQNPRHLVRRRGQEARLRCSPMKGHSHVYWYRQLPEEGLKFMVYLQKENIIDESGMPKERFSAEFPKEGPSILRIQQVVRGDSAAYFCASSPRGQSEKLFFGSGTQLSVL.

The chain recombines TRBV28 with TRBJ2-3, with 9 bases fitting TRBD2. Germline V gene data show CDR1 as MDHEN and CDR2 as SYDVKM. V shed 2 bases, J shed 0 bases, and the junction held 15 bases outside the gene matches. CDR3 length equals 20 residues. CDR3 protein: CASSLTVWFPSGISTDTQYF. The CDR3 region has the DNA TGTGCCAGCAGTTTAACGGTGTGGTTTCCTAGCGGGATAAGCACAGATACGCAGTATTTT.

This clonotype was observed many times. The J gene is TRBJ2-6, the V gene TRBV29-1; D unresolved. This CDR3 comprises 13 residues. The germline CDR1 and CDR2 sequences are SQVTM and ANQGSEA. Trimming stripped 5 bases from V and 1 base from J, with 6 bases between. The CDR3 protein is CSVSFSGANVLTF. CDR3 nucleotide sequence: TGCAGCGTTAGTTTTTCTGGGGCCAACGTCCTGACTTTC.

The rearrangement links TRBV6-2 or TRBV6-3 to TRBJ1-1, with TRBD1 as a possible D gene (6 bases). Trimming cost V 6 bases and J 4 bases, with 15 bases left between them. This CDR3 is built from 14 residues. The germline CDR1 and CDR2 sequences are MNHEY and SVGEGT. In DNA, the CDR3 is TGTGCCAGCAGCCAATGGGGGCGGGGCACTGAAGCTTTCTTT. Residues: CASSQWGRGTEAFF.

This clonotype was counted between two and nine times. The chain links TRBV24-1 to TRBJ2-1; D remains ambiguous. CDR1 is KGHDR and CDR2 is SFDVKD in the germline V gene. V was shortened by 1 base and J by 0 bases, with 6 bases between the two germline ends. This CDR3 contains 15 residues. The CDR3 reads CATSDLRSSYNEQFF. CDR3 DNA: TGTGCCACCAGTGATTTACGGAGCTCCTACAATGAGCAGTTCTTC.

The rearrangement joins TRBV28 to TRBJ1-6, with 10 bases that match TRBD1. The CDR3 extends over 15 amino acids. Germline CDR1 MDHEN, CDR2 SYDVKM. V gave up 0 bases and J gave up 7 bases; unmatched junction bases: 0. The CDR3 loop reads CASSLWDRGNSPLHF. The CDR3 coding sequence is TGTGCCAGCAGTTTATGGGACAGGGGGAATTCACCCCTCCACTTT.

Only a few counts were recorded for this clonotype. This chain uses TRBV5-4 with TRBJ2-1, with TRBD2 matching 8 bases. Germline V gene lookup returns CDR1 SGHNT and CDR2 YYREEE (reference sequence). V dropped 4 bases and J dropped 8; count of bases not matched to a gene: 8. The CDR3 is 14 residues long. CDR3: CASSRDGGAHEQFF. Written as DNA, the CDR3 is TGTGCCAGCAGCCGAGACGGGGGGGCCCATGAGCAGTTCTTC. Filled out from reference TRBV5-4 and TRBJ2-1, the complete variable domain reads ETGVTQSPTHLIKTRGQQVTLRCSSQSGHNTVSWYQQALGQGPQFIFQYYREEENGRGNFPPRFSGLQFPNYSSELNVNALELDDSALYLCASSRDGGAHEQFFGPGTRLTVL.

This sequence joins TRBV28 and TRBJ2-7; no firm D call. Between the trimmed V and J ends, which lost 3 bases and 3 bases, there was a span of 9 bases. The germline CDR1 and CDR2 sequences are MDHEN and SYDVKM. The CDR3 covers 13 residues. The CDR3 reads CASSFGRSYEQYV. As DNA, the CDR3 is TGTGCCAGCAGTTTTGGGCGGAGCTACGAGCAGTACGTC.

V usage is TRBV7-9 and J usage is TRBJ2-3; 9 bases are shared with TRBD1. V dropped 5 bases and J dropped 4; count of bases not matched to a gene: 4. The V gene's germline CDR1 is SEHNR and CDR2 FQNEAQ (reference sequence). The CDR3 is made up of 14 amino acids. CDR3 loop: CASSHRQGADTQYF. The CDR3, as DNA: TGTGCCAGCAGCCATCGACAGGGGGCAGATACGCAGTATTTT.

This clonotype was seen once. The chain combines TRBV15 with TRBJ2-5, with D uncertain. The CDR3 sequence is 14 residues long. CDR1 and CDR2 (germline): LNHNV, YYDKDF (reference sequence). With 1 base removed from V and 2 bases from J, the gap between germline ends came to 8 bases. The CDR3 sequence: CATSRVTEQETQYF. In DNA, the CDR3 is TGTGCCACCAGCAGAGTCACAGAACAAGAGACCCAGTACTTC.

This clonotype was recorded many times. The chain has TRBV20-1 and TRBJ2-1; maybe TRBD2 (5 bases). Trimming pared 3 bases from V and 0 bases from J, leaving 18 bases between. The CDR3 totals 17 residues. Germline V gene lookup returns CDR1 DFQATT and CDR2 SNEGSKA (reference sequence). The chain's CDR3 is CSARLPSQRSSYNEQFF. In DNA form, the CDR3 reads TGCAGTGCTAGGTTACCCAGTCAGCGGAGCTCCTACAATGAGCAGTTCTTC.

The rearrangement uses TRBV6-5 and TRBJ2-7, with 8 bases fitting TRBD1. V was pared by 2 bases and J by 0 bases, with 12 bases of the junction left unmatched. The CDR3 has 18 residues. Germline CDR1 is MNHEY and CDR2 is SVGAGI. The DNA of the CDR3 is TGTGCCAGCAGTTACCTCCCCGGACAGGGCAAAAGCTCCTACGAGCAGTACTTC. Translating gives CASSYLPGQGKSSYEQYF.

This sequence joins TRBV7-9 and TRBJ2-1; tentatively, D is TRBD1 or TRBD2 (5 bases each). Germline V lookup: CDR1 SEHNR, CDR2 FQNEAQ (reference sequence). The germline V and J ends were trimmed by 0 bases and 3 bases, with 6 bases remaining between them. The length of the CDR3 is 14 residues. CDR3 region: CASSLAGVYNEQFF. As DNA, the CDR3 is TGTGCCAGCAGCTTAGCGGGGGTCTACAATGAGCAGTTCTTC.

This clonotype showed up just once. At one end the junction does not follow the germline gene, possibly because of a read error. The CDR3 coding sequence is TGTGCCAGCCCACCAGGACATTTAGACGAGCAGTACTTC. Translating gives CASPPGHLDEQYF. V is TRBV18 and J is TRBJ2-7; tentative D call: TRBD1 (5 bases). There are 13 residues in the CDR3. Germline CDR1 and CDR2: KGHSH and LQKENI.